The 26 T cell receptor beta chains below all came from one sample that was sequenced in a study of OX40 agonist ivuxolimab in advanced cancers. Libraries were prepared by immunoSEQ multiplex PCR; TCRdb keeps only in-frame clonotypes and omits some of them. The table has 72,000 or so clones, 87% seen once; the top ten hold about 1.3%. The input for sequencing was CD4+ or CD8+ T cells sorted from blood, taken in a trial of the OX40 agonist ivuxolimab. The receptors shown here come from an adult with an advanced solid tumor such as melanoma, head and neck, liver or kidney cancer.

This chain links TRBV29-1 with TRBJ2-4, with D perhaps assigned TRBD1 or TRBD2 (6 bases each). Deletions cut 6 bases from V and 3 bases from J, with 12 bases between. This CDR3 is 13 amino acids long. The germline CDR1 and CDR2 sequences are SQVTM and ANQGSEA. The CDR3 DNA reads as TGCAGCGTGGGGGGCAGCGTCAAAAACATTCAGTACTTC. Its protein is CSVGGSVKNIQYF.

The V and J genes are TRBV11-2 and TRBJ2-2; TRBD2 matches 7 bases. The CDR3 spans 15 residues. V gave up 2 bases and J gave up 4 bases; unmatched junction bases: 4. Germline CDR1 and CDR2: SGHAT and FQNNGV. The CDR3 loop is CASSLLSSGTGELFF. CDR3 bases: TGTGCCAGCAGCTTACTGTCTAGCGGCACCGGGGAGCTGTTTTTT. The full variable domain, in which reference TRBV11-2 and TRBJ2-2 provide the parts outside the CDR3, is EAGVAQSPRYKIIEKRQSVAFWCNPISGHATLYWYQQILGQGPKLLIQFQNNGVVDDSQLPKDRFSAERLKGVDSTLKIQPAKLEDSAVYLCASSLLSSGTGELFFGEGSRLTVL.

This clone was observed a few times. The chain has TRBV30 and TRBJ1-2; TRBD1 matches 7 bases. Per the germline V gene, CDR1 is GTSNPN and CDR2 is SVGIG (reference sequence). The J segment lost 9 bases and the V segment lost 1 base, leaving 14 bases of the junction unmatched. This CDR3 has 15 amino acids. CDR3 region: CAWSAPGTATARYTF. CDR3 nucleotides: TGTGCCTGGAGTGCGCCCGGGACAGCAACGGCACGCTACACCTTC.

The chain links TRBV11-2 to TRBJ1-3, with TRBD1 as a possible D gene (5 bases). Germline-derived CDR1 and CDR2 are SGHAT and FQNNGV. This CDR3 region has 15 residues. V dropped 5 bases and J dropped 2 bases, with 13 bases sitting between them. The CDR3 region has the DNA TGTGCCAGCAGCCCCGGGGCAGCGACTGGAAACACCATATATTTT. It encodes CASSPGAATGNTIYF.

This chain joins TRBV18 and TRBJ1-3, with D unclear. The CDR3 totals 15 residues. V lost 2 bases, J lost 1 base, and 9 bases lay in between. Germline V CDR1 and CDR2: KGHSH, LQKENI. CDR3 coding DNA: TGTGCCAGCTCACCATCGGGCCTTTCTGGAAACACCATATATTTT. As protein: CASSPSGLSGNTIYF.

The rearrangement joins TRBV30 to TRBJ2-2, with 10 bases that match TRBD2. Per germline, CDR1 GTSNPN and CDR2 SVGIG (reference sequence). V shed 5 bases and J 5 bases; nucleotides not matched to a gene: 5. The CDR3 length is 14 residues. CDR3 nucleotides: TGTGCCTGGGCACCGGGACTAGCGACCGGGGAGCTGTTTTTT. Amino acid sequence: CAWAPGLATGELFF.

A note on this clone: At one end, the junction sequence differs from germline, possibly due to a read error. The chain couples TRBV30 to TRBJ2-7; D ambiguous. The germline V gene encodes CDR1 GTSNPN and CDR2 SVGIG (reference sequence). The CDR3 consists of 11 residues. The CDR3 nucleotides read TGTGCCTGGGAGAGCTCCCACGAGCAGTACTTC. Amino acids: CAWESSHEQYF.

This clone showed up just a few times. The rearrangement uses TRBV7-9 and TRBJ1-2; D is perhaps TRBD1 (5 bases). The CDR3 spans 14 residues. The germline V and J ends were trimmed by 5 bases and 8 bases, with 18 bases remaining between them. Germline assignment: CDR1 SEHNR and CDR2 FQNEAQ (reference sequence). The CDR3 is CASSTQTENYGYTF. The CDR3 DNA sequence: TGTGCCAGCAGCACCCAGACAGAGAATTACGGCTACACCTTC.

V is TRBV11-1 and J is TRBJ1-1; 8 positions match TRBD1. The CDR3 runs 16 residues. The V and J ends lost 5 bases and 4 bases, in that order; junction bases with no gene match: 12. Germline assignment: CDR1 SGHAT and CDR2 FQDESV (reference sequence). The CDR3 DNA follows: TGTGCCAGCAGCCTGGGACAGGTGGGAGACGGCACTGAAGCTTTCTTT. Translating it yields CASSLGQVGDGTEAFF.

The chain uses TRBV9 and TRBJ1-1; D gene uncertain. V lost 3 bases to trimming and J lost 6 bases, with 12 bases between them. Germline CDR1 SGDLS, CDR2 YYNGEE. This CDR3 has 13 amino acids. This chain's CDR3 is CASSASPRPEAFF. The CDR3 DNA reads as TGTGCCAGCAGCGCCTCTCCCCGGCCTGAAGCTTTCTTT.

This clone has more than one count but fewer than ten. This chain uses TRBV10-1 with TRBJ1-2; 7 positions agree with TRBD1. CDR3 length: 15 residues. V shed 1 base, J shed 4 bases, and the junction held 6 bases outside the gene matches. Per the germline V gene, CDR1 is WNHNN and CDR2 is SYGVQD (reference sequence). The CDR3 DNA reads TGCGCCAGCAGTGAGTGGGACAGAAAAGGCTATGGCTACACCTTC. Its protein product is CASSEWDRKGYGYTF.

This clone was seen just once. V gene TRBV9 combines with J gene TRBJ2-6; D remains unclear. CDR1 and CDR2 from the germline V gene are SGDLS and YYNGEE. The ends were cut back, 4 bases at V and 0 bases at J, with 11 bases in the middle. The length of the CDR3 is 16 residues. The DNA of the CDR3 is TGTGCCAGCAGCCCGGTTGGCAACTCTGGGGCCAACGTCCTGACTTTC. Translation: CASSPVGNSGANVLTF.

The chain is built from TRBV30 and TRBJ1-1, with 10 bases fitting TRBD1. CDR1 GTSNPN and CDR2 SVGIG come from the germline V gene (reference sequence). The CDR3 length is 15 residues. V was clipped by 0 bases and J by 6 bases; unmatched bases: 7. In DNA form, the CDR3 reads TGTGCCTGGAGTGTAGGTAGCGGGACAGGGGCTGAAGCTTTCTTT. Protein product: CAWSVGSGTGAEAFF.

The genes are TRBV25-1 and TRBJ2-7; 11 bases are shared with TRBD1. The CDR3 consists of 15 residues. Trimming removed 1 base from V and 3 bases from J; junction bases left unmatched: 2. Per germline, CDR1 MGHDK and CDR2 SYGVNS. The CDR3 sequence is CASSEWGQGVYEQYF. CDR3 bases: TGTGCCAGCAGTGAATGGGGACAGGGGGTCTACGAGCAGTACTTC.

The sample holds one count of this clone. V and J are TRBV9 and TRBJ2-5, with 9 nucleotides matching TRBD2. After removal of 0 bases from V and 5 bases from J, the junction contained 8 bases not matched to a gene. Looked up from germline, CDR1 is SGDLS and CDR2 is YYNGEE. The CDR3 covers 16 residues. The CDR3: CASSVAGGRAWETQYF. The CDR3 DNA reads TGTGCCAGCAGCGTAGCGGGCGGGAGGGCCTGGGAGACCCAGTACTTC.

V usage is TRBV30 and J usage is TRBJ2-3; D is uncertain. V lost 3 bases, J lost 10 bases, and 20 bases lay in between. CDR3 size: 14 residues. Looked up from germline, CDR1 is GTSNPN and CDR2 is SVGIG (reference sequence). CDR3 in amino acids: CAWRYMLDAPPQYF. The DNA of the CDR3 is TGTGCCTGGAGGTACATGTTGGACGCCCCTCCGCAGTATTTT. Full variable domain (rest looked up from reference TRBV30 and TRBJ2-3): SQTIHQWPATLVQPVGSPLSLECTVEGTSNPNLYWYRQAAGRGLQLLFYSVGIGQISSEVPQNLSASRPQDRQFILSSKKLLLSDSGFYLCAWRYMLDAPPQYFGPGTRLTVL.

The chain recombines TRBV27 with TRBJ2-2, with D perhaps assigned TRBD1 or TRBD2 (6 bases each). This CDR3 contains 15 residues. Germline V CDR1 and CDR2: MNHEY, SMNVEV (reference sequence). V lost 6 bases and J lost 5, with 16 bases in between. CDR3 coding DNA: TGTGCCAGCAGGAGGGGGGCCCCTGGAACCGGGGAGCTGTTTTTT. This encodes CASRRGAPGTGELFF.

The chain joins TRBV6-5 to TRBJ1-2; no clear D. The CDR3 sequence is 15 residues long. V was shortened by 0 bases and J by 8 bases, with 16 bases between the two germline ends. Germline CDR1 reads MNHEY; CDR2 reads SVGAGI. CDR3 sequence (DNA): TGTGCCAGCAGTTACTCGGGTCAAAGGGTTAGCGGCTACACCTTC. As protein: CASSYSGQRVSGYTF.

Comments on this clone: The sample carries other DNA sequences with the same CDR3. This chain links TRBV19 with TRBJ1-1, with a tentative D call TRBD1 (6 bases). Trimming left V 3 bases short and J 1 base short, with 12 bases between. This CDR3 spans 15 amino acids. CDR1 is LNHDA and CDR2 is SQIVND in the germline V gene (reference sequence). The DNA of the CDR3 is TGTGCCAGTAGTATTACTGGGACAACGAACACTGAAGCTTTCTTT. Protein: CASSITGTTNTEAFF.

The chain carries TRBV7-2 and TRBJ2-7; D is perhaps TRBD1 (5 bases). The CDR3 totals 13 residues. V lost 4 bases, J lost 7 bases, and 14 bases lay in between. The germline gives CDR1 SGHTA, CDR2 FQGNSA. The CDR3 DNA reads as TGTGCCAGCAGCTATCCAGGGTTTTGGGAGCAGTACTTC. It translates to CASSYPGFWEQYF.

The chain recombines TRBV2 with TRBJ1-2; D unresolved. Looked up from germline, CDR1 is SNHLY and CDR2 is FYNNEI. The CDR3 consists of 15 residues. Deletions cut 3 bases from V and 4 bases from J, with 15 bases between. The CDR3 loop reads CASSEGGGISYGYTF. The CDR3 region has the DNA TGTGCCAGCAGTGAGGGTGGAGGAATAAGCTATGGCTACACCTTC.

The genes are TRBV28 and TRBJ2-3, with D uncertain. Germline V gene data show CDR1 as MDHEN and CDR2 as SYDVKM. V was clipped by 8 bases and J by 0 bases, with 12 bases between them. This CDR3 is 14 amino acids long. In DNA, the CDR3 is TGTGCCAGCTTTTCGTTGAGTAGCACAGATACGCAGTATTTT. This sequence encodes CASFSLSSTDTQYF.

The chain is built from TRBV6-1 and TRBJ2-1, with D possibly TRBD1 on 6 matching bases. The germline gives CDR1 MNHNS, CDR2 SASEGT. Trimming removed 5 bases from V and 0 bases from J, with 11 bases in between. The CDR3 is made up of 15 amino acids. This CDR3 reads CASSQMTGSYNEQFF. CDR3 sequence (DNA): TGTGCCAGCAGTCAGATGACAGGCTCCTACAATGAGCAGTTCTTC.

The V gene is TRBV9, the J gene TRBJ2-5; D remains unclear. Germline V lookup: CDR1 SGDLS, CDR2 YYNGEE. CDR3 length equals 13 residues. With 0 bases removed from V and 5 bases from J, the gap between germline ends came to 8 bases. CDR3 DNA: TGTGCCAGCAGCGTAGGCCTGTTGGAGACCCAGTACTTC. It translates to CASSVGLLETQYF. Supplemented by reference TRBV9 and TRBJ2-5, the full variable domain reads DSGVTQTPKHLITATGQRVTLRCSPRSGDLSVYWYQQSLDQGLQFLIQYYNGEERAKGNILERFSAQQFPDLHSELNLSSLELGDSALYFCASSVGLLETQYFGPGTRLLVL.

The chain has TRBV10-3 and TRBJ2-7, with 7 bases fitting TRBD2. V was clipped by 11 bases and J by 3 bases; unmatched bases: 4. Germline CDR1 ENHRY, CDR2 SYGVKD. This CDR3 is 11 amino acids long. The CDR3 is CASQRDYEQYF. The CDR3 DNA reads as TGTGCCTCCCAGCGGGACTACGAGCAGTACTTC.

V gene TRBV28 combines with J gene TRBJ1-5; possibly TRBD1 for D (5 bases). The CDR3 is made up of 15 amino acids. Per the germline V gene, CDR1 is MDHEN and CDR2 is SYDVKM. The ends were cut back, 5 bases at V and 0 bases at J, with 11 bases in the middle. The CDR3 reads CASSPPRGSNQPQHF. In DNA form, the CDR3 reads TGTGCCAGCAGTCCTCCAAGGGGTAGCAATCAGCCCCAGCATTTT. The variable domain in full, completed from reference TRBV28 and TRBJ1-5, reads DVKVTQSSRYLVKRTGEKVFLECVQDMDHENMFWYRQDPGLGLRLIYFSYDVKMKEKGDIPEGYSVSREKKERFSLILESASTNQTSMYLCASSPPRGSNQPQHFGDGTRLSIL.